Relative to its sample, the clone carrying this TCR beta chain is medium-sized. The source of the sample is a study of blood T cell repertoires in COVID-19. Across the whole study: Material from acute and convalescent COVID-19 was sourced from the United States, Italy and Spain.

V lost 0 bases and J lost 4, with 10 bases in between. The V gene's germline CDR1 is ENHRY and CDR2 SYGVKD. The length of the CDR3 is 14 residues. The data were produced by immunoSEQ multiplex PCR, yet TCRdb's version contains in-frame clones alone and is incomplete. Among more than 50,000 clones listed, around 80% were seen once. The chain links TRBV10-3 to TRBJ2-7; D unresolved. The sequence was collected from a human donor in a cohort sampled during active COVID-19. Sequenced sample: peripheral blood. The CDR3 DNA reads TGTGCCATCAGTGAGTCGTCTGACTCGTACGAGCAGTACTTC. Translating it yields CAISESSDSYEQYF.